Shown below are 9 T cell receptor beta chains from a single sample sequenced in a study of T cell responses to AZD1222 COVID-19 vaccine. Measured with immunoSEQ multiplex PCR; TCRdb has only the in-frame clones, and not every one. The sample gives about 130,000 clones, about 93% of which show up once; 6% to 7% is in the top ten. The starting material was peripheral blood, obtained 28 days after the second AZD1222 dose. Receptor source: an adult who received the AZD1222 COVID-19 vaccine.

This clone appeared a single time. The rearrangement joins TRBV27 to TRBJ1-6; D is possibly TRBD1 (6 bases). Trimming took off 6 bases at V and 9 bases at J, with 15 bases between the two ends. This CDR3 spans 14 amino acids. CDR1 is MNHEY, CDR2 SMNVEV, per germline (reference sequence). This CDR3 is CASRAAGDISPLHF. The CDR3 DNA sequence: TGTGCCAGCAGAGCCGCAGGGGACATTTCACCCCTCCACTTT.

The CDR3 spells CASRDPSGSSTDTQYF. The CDR3 DNA reads TGCGCCAGCAGAGATCCTAGCGGCTCTAGCACAGATACGCAGTATTTT. This chain connects TRBV5-1 to TRBJ2-3, with 7 bases aligning to TRBD2. The trim removed 5 bases at V and 0 bases at J, leaving 9 bases unmatched. The CDR3 totals 16 residues. CDR1 and CDR2 (germline): SGHRS, YFSETQ.

The rearrangement joins TRBV24-1 to TRBJ2-2, with 8 bases aligning to TRBD1. Per germline, CDR1 KGHDR and CDR2 SFDVKD. J was trimmed by 0 bases and V by 7 bases; bases with no gene match: 15. This CDR3 is built from 19 residues. The CDR3 coding sequence is TGTGCCACCAGGCTCGGACAGGGTCGTTTAATGGCGAACACCGGGGAGCTGTTTTTT. This sequence encodes CATRLGQGRLMANTGELFF.

This chain links TRBV20-1 with TRBJ2-2, with D unclear. V was cut by 3 bases and J by 2 bases, with 13 bases left in between. The CDR3 length is 15 residues. In germline, CDR1 is DFQATT, CDR2 SNEGSKA (reference sequence). CDR3: CSASVWSANTGELFF. The CDR3 nucleotides are TGCAGTGCTAGTGTCTGGTCCGCCAACACCGGGGAGCTGTTTTTT.

This clone was picked up one time. The chain uses TRBV18 and TRBJ2-3; D call uncertain. Trimming took 3 bases from V and 5 from J, leaving 9 bases between them. The CDR3 loop spans 13 amino acids. The germline gives CDR1 KGHSH, CDR2 LQKENI. DNA for the CDR3: TGTGCCAGCTCACCCTCTTTGAAAGATACGCAGTATTTT. It is translated as CASSPSLKDTQYF.

The rearrangement uses TRBV28 and TRBJ1-1; D remains unclear. Germline CDR1 reads MDHEN; CDR2 reads SYDVKM. CDR3 length: 14 residues. V was trimmed by 3 bases and J by 5 bases, leaving 13 bases between them. The CDR3 DNA reads as TGTGCCAGCAGTTTGCCGCAGGTTGGAACTGAAGCTTTCTTT. It is translated as CASSLPQVGTEAFF.

The chain recombines TRBV6-5 with TRBJ2-1; possible D gene TRBD2, 6 bases. This CDR3 region has 15 residues. Germline V gives CDR1 MNHEY, CDR2 SVGAGI. V was shortened by 10 bases and J by 6 bases, with 22 bases between the two germline ends. The CDR3 is CATYPRRERLNEQFF. Here the CDR3 DNA reads TGTGCCACCTACCCGAGGAGGGAAAGACTCAATGAGCAGTTCTTC.

The chain couples TRBV25-1 to TRBJ1-2, with 9 positions matching TRBD1. The CDR3 spans 15 residues. V lost 3 bases to trimming and J lost 4 bases; unmatched junction nucleotides: 6. Germline loops: CDR1 MGHDK, CDR2 SYGVNS. The CDR3 is CASSDPDRGTYGYTF. DNA for the CDR3: TGTGCCAGCAGTGACCCTGACAGGGGGACCTATGGCTACACCTTC.

This chain joins TRBV4-1 and TRBJ1-1, with 7 bases matching TRBD1. The CDR3 is 13 amino acids. V gave up 1 base and J gave up 8 bases; unmatched junction bases: 4. Looked up from germline, CDR1 is MGHRA and CDR2 is YSYEKL. The DNA for the CDR3 is TGCGCCAGCAGCCAAGGGACAGGCCCCGAAGCTTTCTTT. This translates into CASSQGTGPEAFF.